A selection of T cell receptor beta chains follows, all from one sample in a study of T cells in Graves' hyperthyroidism and ophthalmopathy. TCRdb passed the multiplex PCR reads through MiXCR, listing each CDR3 protein once. In the table there are 600,000 or so distinct CDR3 sequences, approximately 15% of which are singletons. Material: blood. These receptors all stem from a young woman with Graves' ophthalmopathy. CDR3s include the opening cysteine and the closing phenylalanine or tryptophan. Fields, in order: clone size, J gene, V gene, D gene, CDR3 protein, CDR3 DNA. A D gene is named only where the DNA matches it firmly. For some rows the clone size is stated as once, few or many, or as a class when expanded; others skip it.

>.|TRBJ2-4|TRBV29-1|.
CSVGTEKSVSVPGIQYF
TGCAGCGTTGGGACGGAGAAGAGCGTATCGGTGCCTGGCATTCAGTACTTC
>few|TRBJ1-2|TRBV5-1|.
CANTPAEGRSYGYTF
TGCGCCAACACCCCTGCCGAGGGGCGAAGCTATGGCTACACCTTC
>many|TRBJ2-7|TRBV18|.
CASSPDVYEQYF
TGTGCCAGCTCACCCGACGTCTACGAGCAGTACTTC
>few|TRBJ2-1|TRBV6-1|.
CASIRVASYNEQFF
TGTGCCAGTATCCGGGTTGCCAGCTACAATGAGCAGTTCTTC
>many|TRBJ2-1|TRBV2|.
CASSWGANEQFF
TGTGCCAGCAGTTGGGGAGCCAATGAGCAGTTCTTC
>many|TRBJ1-1|TRBV20-1|.
CSARMGQGWTEAFF
TGCAGTGCTAGAATGGGCCAGGGATGGACTGAAGCTTTCTTT
>few|TRBJ1-2|TRBV24-1|.
CATQGPTYGYTF
TGTGCCACCCAGGGACCGACCTATGGCTACACCTTC
>many|TRBJ2-5|TRBV4-1|TRBD2
CASSQEVGAGVETQYF
TGCGCCAGCAGCCAAGAGGTCGGAGCGGGAGTTGAGACCCAGTACTTC
>many|TRBJ1-1|TRBV5-1|.
CASSLGGVRAFF
TGCGCCAGCAGCTTGGGAGGGGTCCGAGCTTTCTTT
>many|TRBJ2-1|TRBV10-3|TRBD1
CAISVGTGGMNEQFF
TGTGCCATCAGTGTTGGGACAGGGGGCATGAATGAGCAGTTCTTC
>many|TRBJ2-3|TRBV28|TRBD2
CASSFPTSGKTEDTQYF
TGTGCCAGCAGTTTCCCAACTAGCGGAAAAACCGAAGATACGCAGTATTTT
>many|TRBJ2-7|TRBV11-2|TRBD2
CASSPGVSGSSYEQYF
TGTGCCAGCAGCCCAGGGGTTAGCGGGAGCTCCTACGAGCAGTACTTC
>many|TRBJ1-5|TRBV30|TRBD1
CAWSDRASQPQHF
TGTGCCTGGTCGGACAGGGCCTCTCAGCCCCAGCATTTT
>many|TRBJ1-1|TRBV30|.
CAWRQNTEAFF
TGTGCCTGGAGGCAGAACACTGAAGCTTTCTTT
>few|TRBJ2-2|TRBV19|.
CASSGEGAWVTGELFF
TGTGCCAGTAGTGGTGAAGGGGCATGGGTGACCGGGGAGCTGTTTTTT
>.|TRBJ2-6|TRBV7-9|.
CASNQGSGANVLTF
TGTGCCAGCAACCAGGGGTCTGGGGCCAACGTCCTGACTTTC
>.|TRBJ1-2|TRBV12-3/TRBV12-4|.
CASSFPSPAGDYGYTF
TGTGCCAGCAGTTTTCCCAGCCCGGCAGGGGACTATGGCTACACCTTC
>.|TRBJ2-1|TRBV7-9|TRBD2
CASSPLGTSGSYNEQFF
TGTGCCAGCAGCCCACTCGGGACTAGCGGGAGCTACAATGAGCAGTTCTTC
>few|TRBJ2-5|TRBV24-1|TRBD2
CATSDGSGQETQYF
TGTGCCACCAGTGATGGTAGCGGGCAAGAGACCCAGTACTTC
>.|TRBJ1-2|TRBV19|.
CASSIASLGYTF
TGTGCCAGTAGTATAGCCTCTTTGGGCTACACCTTC
>many|TRBJ1-2|TRBV12-3/TRBV12-4|.
CASSSGTSWDGYTF
TGTGCCAGCAGTTCCGGGACGTCCTGGGATGGCTACACCTTC
>many|TRBJ2-7|TRBV27|TRBD1
CASRARQGAPYEQYF
TGTGCCAGCAGAGCACGACAGGGGGCGCCCTACGAGCAGTACTTC
>many|TRBJ1-1|TRBV10-3|.
CAIRGGEGEGTEAFF
TGTGCCATCAGGGGGGGAGAGGGAGAGGGCACTGAAGCTTTCTTT
>many|TRBJ1-5|TRBV19|.
CASTSIKGGGNQPQHF
TGTGCCAGTACCAGTATCAAGGGGGGGGGCAATCAGCCCCAGCATTTT
>.|TRBJ1-1|TRBV29-1|TRBD1
CSVRQGADTEAFF
TGCAGCGTGCGACAGGGGGCGGACACTGAAGCTTTCTTT
>once|TRBJ1-5|TRBV19|.
CASSTRRGNQPQHF
TGTGCCAGTAGTACCCGCCGGGGGAATCAGCCCCAGCATTTT
>many|TRBJ1-1|TRBV12-3/TRBV12-4|.
CASSLGAVTEAFF
TGTGCCAGCAGCCTAGGGGCGGTCACTGAAGCTTTCTTT
>few|TRBJ2-4|TRBV10-3|.
CAITSEILLAKNIQYF
TGTGCCATCACGTCAGAGATTCTCCTAGCCAAAAACATTCAGTACTTC
>many|TRBJ2-1|TRBV27|TRBD2
CASRVAGGLDEQFF
TGTGCCAGCAGAGTGGCGGGAGGACTCGATGAGCAGTTCTTC
>many|TRBJ2-7|TRBV24-1|.
CATSDSSDPYEQYF
TGTGCCACCAGTGACTCTTCGGACCCCTACGAGCAGTACTTC
>few|TRBJ1-5|TRBV28|TRBD1
CACSPGTGYFGNQPQHF
TGTGCCTGCAGTCCAGGGACAGGGTATTTTGGCAATCAGCCCCAGCATTTT
>many|TRBJ1-1|TRBV12-3/TRBV12-4|.
CASSLQGEVEAFF
TGTGCCAGCAGCCTACAGGGAGAGGTTGAAGCTTTCTTT
>few|TRBJ1-2|TRBV9|.
CASSVGAGWDYGYTF
TGTGCCAGCAGCGTCGGGGCAGGGTGGGACTATGGCTACACCTTC
>many|TRBJ2-7|TRBV20-1|.
CSAYSQGRGGYEQYF
TGCAGTGCCTACTCTCAGGGGAGAGGTGGCTACGAGCAGTACTTC
>many|TRBJ2-7|TRBV30|TRBD1
CAWSVGTGREQYF
TGTGCCTGGAGTGTAGGGACAGGGAGGGAGCAGTACTTC
>few|TRBJ1-5|TRBV4-2|.
CASSQAGTGIKPQHF
TGTGCCAGCAGCCAAGCGGGGACTGGTATCAAACCCCAGCATTTT
>few|TRBJ2-7|TRBV11-2|.
CASSLGYRISRGSTYEQYF
TGTGCCAGCAGCTTAGGGTACAGGATCTCGAGGGGGTCAACCTACGAGCAGTACTTC
>.|TRBJ2-4|TRBV20-1|.
CSASTGQGKNIQYF
TGCAGTGCTAGCACCGGGCAGGGAAAAAACATTCAGTACTTC
>many|TRBJ1-2|TRBV12-3/TRBV12-4|.
CASSSLGYGYTF
TGTGCCAGCAGTTCACTAGGCTATGGCTACACCTTC
>many|TRBJ2-1|TRBV7-9|TRBD2
CASSLEGLAGGNSYNEQFF
TGTGCCAGCAGCTTGGAGGGACTAGCGGGAGGGAACTCCTACAATGAGCAGTTCTTC
>.|TRBJ2-5|TRBV25-1|TRBD2
CASSAYKERERETQYF
TGTGCCAGCAGTGCATACAAAGAGCGGGAGCGGGAGACCCAGTACTTC
>many|TRBJ2-7|TRBV6-6|TRBD2
CASSYTLAGSSYEQYF
TGTGCCAGCAGTTACACGCTAGCGGGCAGCTCCTACGAGCAGTACTTC
>many|TRBJ2-3|TRBV27|.
CASSLYLTHTDTQYF
TGTGCCAGCAGTTTATACCTCACACACACAGATACGCAGTATTTT
>.|TRBJ2-1|TRBV9|.
CASSEETSYNEQFF
TGTGCCAGCAGCGAGGAGACAAGCTACAATGAGCAGTTCTTC
>few|TRBJ2-5|TRBV24-1|.
CATGRSFGTQYF
TGTGCCACCGGGAGGTCATTCGGGACCCAGTACTTC
>many|TRBJ2-1|TRBV6-1|.
CASRRNQQGVGRNEQFF
TGTGCCAGCAGAAGAAACCAACAGGGAGTAGGGAGGAATGAGCAGTTCTTC
>many|TRBJ1-6|TRBV27|TRBD1
CASKTGGEYSPLHF
TGTGCCAGCAAGACAGGGGGCGAGTATTCACCCCTCCACTTT
>many|TRBJ2-5|TRBV7-2|TRBD1
CASSLVGQSLRETQYF
TGTGCCAGCAGCTTAGTGGGACAGTCACTCCGAGAGACCCAGTACTTC
>many|TRBJ2-7|TRBV20-1|.
CSAREAGNVYEQYF
TGCAGTGCTAGAGAGGCGGGCAACGTCTACGAGCAGTACTTC
>few|TRBJ2-2|TRBV19|TRBD1
CASSIQGADTGELFF
TGTGCCAGTAGTATTCAGGGGGCAGACACCGGGGAGCTGTTTTTT
>few|TRBJ1-1|TRBV7-6|.
CASSPGQHNTEAFF
TGTGCCAGCAGCCCTGGACAGCACAACACTGAAGCTTTCTTT
>many|TRBJ2-7|TRBV9|.
CASSVAAAGEQYF
TGTGCCAGCAGCGTCGCCGCGGCGGGGGAGCAGTACTTC
>many|TRBJ2-7|TRBV11-2|.
CASSPHRDGSYEQYF
TGTGCCAGCAGCCCACACAGGGACGGGTCCTACGAGCAGTACTTC
>many|TRBJ2-3|TRBV20-1|TRBD1
CSATKDRGGTDTQYF
TGCAGTGCAACAAAAGACAGGGGTGGCACAGATACGCAGTATTTT
>few|TRBJ2-3|TRBV6-2/TRBV6-3|TRBD2
CASSDKREGADTQYF
TGTGCCAGCAGTGACAAGCGGGAGGGGGCAGATACGCAGTATTTT